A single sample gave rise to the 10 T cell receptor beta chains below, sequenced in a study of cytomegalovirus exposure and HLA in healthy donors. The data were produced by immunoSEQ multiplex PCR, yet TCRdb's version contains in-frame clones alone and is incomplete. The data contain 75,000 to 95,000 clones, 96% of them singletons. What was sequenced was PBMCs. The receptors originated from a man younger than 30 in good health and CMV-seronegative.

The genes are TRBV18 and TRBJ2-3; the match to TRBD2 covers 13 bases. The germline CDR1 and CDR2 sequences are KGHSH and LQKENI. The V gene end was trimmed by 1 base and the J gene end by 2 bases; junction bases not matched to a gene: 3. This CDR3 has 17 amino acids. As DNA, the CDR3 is TGTGCCAGCTCACCACTGGGACTAGCGGGGAACACAGATACGCAGTATTTT. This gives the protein CASSPLGLAGNTDTQYF.

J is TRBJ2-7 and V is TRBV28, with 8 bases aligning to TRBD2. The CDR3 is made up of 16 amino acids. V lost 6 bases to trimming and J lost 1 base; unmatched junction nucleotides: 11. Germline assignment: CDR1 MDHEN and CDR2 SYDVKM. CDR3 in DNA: TGTGCCAGCAGGATCGGAACGGGACTAGAGTCCTACGAGCAGTACTTC. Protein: CASRIGTGLESYEQYF.

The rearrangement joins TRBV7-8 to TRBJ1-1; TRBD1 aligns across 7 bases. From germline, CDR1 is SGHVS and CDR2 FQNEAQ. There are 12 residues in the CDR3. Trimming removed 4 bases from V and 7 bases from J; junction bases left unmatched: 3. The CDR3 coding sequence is TGTGCCAGCAGCTCCGGGACAGATGAAGCTTTCTTT. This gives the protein CASSSGTDEAFF.

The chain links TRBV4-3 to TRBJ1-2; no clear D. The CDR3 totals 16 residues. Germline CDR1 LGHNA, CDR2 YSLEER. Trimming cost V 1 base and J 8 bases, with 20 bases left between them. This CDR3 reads CASSQVAGVGLDGYTF. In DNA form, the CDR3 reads TGCGCCAGCAGCCAAGTGGCGGGTGTGGGGTTGGACGGCTACACCTTC.

In DNA form, the CDR3 reads TGTGCCAGCAGTCCGCCCCCGGGACAGTCCTACGAGCAGTACTTC. Protein sequence: CASSPPPGQSYEQYF. The chain employs TRBV6-6 and TRBJ2-7, with TRBD1 matching 7 bases. V was clipped by 5 bases and J by 1 base; unmatched bases: 8. This CDR3 comprises 15 residues. The germline gives CDR1 MNHNY, CDR2 SVGAGI (reference sequence).

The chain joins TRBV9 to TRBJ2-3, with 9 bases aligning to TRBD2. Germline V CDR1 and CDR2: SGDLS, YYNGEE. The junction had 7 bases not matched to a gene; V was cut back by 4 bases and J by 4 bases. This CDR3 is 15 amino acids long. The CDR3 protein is CASSLLAGGADTQYF. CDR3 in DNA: TGTGCCAGCAGCCTCCTGGCGGGAGGGGCAGATACGCAGTATTTT.

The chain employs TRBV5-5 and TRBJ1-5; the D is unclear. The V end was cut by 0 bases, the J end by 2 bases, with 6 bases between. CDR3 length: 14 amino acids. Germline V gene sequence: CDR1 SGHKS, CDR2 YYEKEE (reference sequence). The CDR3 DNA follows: TGTGCCAGCAGCTTGGAATGGCGCAATCAGCCCCAGCATTTT. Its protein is CASSLEWRNQPQHF.

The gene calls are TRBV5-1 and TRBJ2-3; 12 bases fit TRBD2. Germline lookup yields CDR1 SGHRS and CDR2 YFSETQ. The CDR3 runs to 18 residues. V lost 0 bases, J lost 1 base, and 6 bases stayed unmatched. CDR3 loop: CASSLGLAGVVGTDTQYF. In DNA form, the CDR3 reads TGCGCCAGCAGCTTGGGACTAGCGGGAGTGGTTGGCACAGATACGCAGTATTTT. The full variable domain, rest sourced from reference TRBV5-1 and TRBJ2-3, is KAGVTQTPRYLIKTRGQQVTLSCSPISGHRSVSWYQQTPGQGLQFLFEYFSETQRNKGNFPGRFSGRQFSNSRSEMNVSTLELGDSALYLCASSLGLAGVVGTDTQYFGPGTRLTVL.

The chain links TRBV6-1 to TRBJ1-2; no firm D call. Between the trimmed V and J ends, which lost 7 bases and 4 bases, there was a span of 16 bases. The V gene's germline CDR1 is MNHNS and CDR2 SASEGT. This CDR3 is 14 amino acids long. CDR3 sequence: CASTPPSQVYGYTF. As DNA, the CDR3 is TGTGCCAGCACCCCCCCCAGCCAGGTCTATGGCTACACCTTC.

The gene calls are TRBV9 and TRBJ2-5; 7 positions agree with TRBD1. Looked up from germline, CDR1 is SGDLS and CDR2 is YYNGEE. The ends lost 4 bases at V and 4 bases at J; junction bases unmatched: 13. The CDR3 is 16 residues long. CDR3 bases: TGTGCCAGCAGCATCGACCTTACAGGGGTTGGAGAGACCCAGTACTTC. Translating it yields CASSIDLTGVGETQYF.